These 3 T cell receptor beta chains share one sample of origin, sequenced in a study of T cell repertoires in cytomegalovirus infection. In TCRdb, the reads were re-called with MiXCR into one record per CDR3 protein. The profile shows roughly 280,000 distinct CDR3 sequences, approximately 9.1% of them singletons. Material for sequencing was PBMCs. Receptors were obtained from a human donor in good health (CMV status not recorded). Some clones in this sample may be carry-over from other donors' samples.

CDR3 DNA sequence: TGTGCCACCCACGGAGGGTTGGGAGAGACCCAGTACTTC. Protein sequence: CATHGGLGETQYF. The chain recombines TRBV15 with TRBJ2-5; perhaps TRBD2 as D (6 bases). Germline loops: CDR1 LNHNV, CDR2 YYDKDF (reference sequence). This CDR3 has 13 amino acids. Trimming stripped 8 bases from V and 4 bases from J, with 14 bases between. Drawing the rest from reference TRBV15 and TRBJ2-5, the complete variable domain is DAMVIQNPRYQVTQFGKPVTLSCSQTLNHNVMYWYQQKSSQAPKLLFHYYDKDFNNEADTPDNFQSRRPNTSFCFLDIRSPGLGDTAMYLCATHGGLGETQYFGPGTRLLVL.

There are many counts of this clonotype. The chain links TRBV6-1 to TRBJ2-3, with D perhaps TRBD2 (5 bases). With 6 bases removed from V and 2 bases from J, the gap between germline ends came to 12 bases. Germline CDR1 and CDR2: MNHNS and SASEGT. This CDR3 contains 14 residues. The CDR3 sequence is CASRPRGFTDTQYF. The DNA of the CDR3 is TGTGCCAGCAGACCACGGGGTTTCACAGATACGCAGTATTTT.

The sample holds many counts of this clonotype. The CDR3 DNA sequence: TGTGCCAGCAGTTCAAGTTACAATCAGCCCCAGCATTTT. Its protein product is CASSSSYNQPQHF. The chain has TRBV27 and TRBJ1-5; no clear D gene. CDR3 size: 13 residues. Germline V gene sequence: CDR1 MNHEY, CDR2 SMNVEV (reference sequence). The germline V and J ends were trimmed by 4 bases and 3 bases, with 7 bases remaining between them.